Below are 19 T cell receptor beta chains sequenced from a single sample in a study of T cells and Merkel cell carcinoma outcomes. Sequencing used immunoSEQ multiplex PCR; TCRdb keeps in-frame clones, though not all of them. This repertoire shows fewer than 2,500 clones, roughly 76% found once; its top ten account for roughly 28%. Sequenced material: tumor tissue from Merkel cell carcinoma. All receptors derive from a human donor with Merkel cell carcinoma.

This clone appeared once. The rearrangement joins TRBV7-2 to TRBJ2-7; D perhaps matches TRBD2 (6 bases). Germline lookup yields CDR1 SGHTA and CDR2 FQGNSA. CDR3 length equals 15 residues. Trimming cost V 1 base and J 1 base, with 11 bases left between them. CDR3 protein: CASSLDFSGSYEQYF. In DNA form, the CDR3 reads TGTGCCAGCAGCTTAGATTTTAGCGGTTCCTACGAGCAGTACTTC.

The rearrangement joins TRBV6-6 to TRBJ2-3; D unclear. Between the trimmed V and J ends, which lost 0 bases and 3 bases, there was a span of 7 bases. This CDR3 region has 14 residues. The germline gives CDR1 MNHNY, CDR2 SVGAGI (reference sequence). This CDR3 is CASSYSTMTDTQYF. The DNA of the CDR3 is TGTGCCAGCAGTTACTCGACGATGACAGATACGCAGTATTTT.

The table lists this clone with a count of one. The CDR3 loop is CASSPPPGGRGKETQYF. DNA of the CDR3: TGCGCCAGCAGCCCACCCCCCGGGGGGCGGGGGAAAGAGACCCAGTACTTC. V is TRBV5-1 and J is TRBJ2-5, with D possibly matching TRBD2 (7 bases). CDR1 SGHRS and CDR2 YFSETQ come from the germline V gene. V was trimmed by 4 bases and J by 3 bases, leaving 22 bases between them. CDR3 length: 17 amino acids. The full variable domain, in which reference TRBV5-1 and TRBJ2-5 provide the parts outside the CDR3, is KAGVTQTPRYLIKTRGQQVTLSCSPISGHRSVSWYQQTPGQGLQFLFEYFSETQRNKGNFPGRFSGRQFSNSRSEMNVSTLELGDSALYLCASSPPPGGRGKETQYFGPGTRLLVL.

As for this clone: A read error may produce the germline difference seen at one junction end. The rearrangement uses TRBV5-6 and TRBJ2-7, with D possibly being TRBD1 (7 bases). CDR3 length: 13 residues. Per the germline V gene, CDR1 is SGHDT and CDR2 is YYEEEE. The CDR3 DNA reads as TGTGCCAGCAGCTTGGCCTGGACAGGCGGAGGGAACTTC. It yields the protein CASSLAWTGGGNF.

This chain connects TRBV11-3 to TRBJ2-4, with TRBD2 matching 8 bases. The CDR3 is 14 residues long. CDR1 is SGHNT and CDR2 is YENEEA in the germline V gene. V shed 5 bases, J shed 8 bases, and the junction held 8 bases outside the gene matches. CDR3 sequence: CASSRAGAGDIQYF. CDR3 nucleotide sequence: TGTGCCAGCAGCCGAGCGGGGGCCGGGGACATTCAGTACTTC.

The rearrangement links TRBV6-5 to TRBJ2-1; 7 bases map to TRBD1. This CDR3 is built from 15 residues. The germline gives CDR1 MNHEY, CDR2 SVGAGI. V dropped 6 bases and J dropped 5; count of bases not matched to a gene: 10. For the CDR3, the DNA is TGTGCCAGCAGCCAGGGGGATCCTACAAACAATGAGCAGTTCTTC. Its protein is CASSQGDPTNNEQFF.

The rearrangement uses TRBV5-1 and TRBJ1-1; no clear D gene. CDR1 and CDR2 (germline): SGHRS, YFSETQ. This CDR3 is built from 16 residues. The V and J ends lost 0 bases and 0 bases respectively, with 12 bases between them. CDR3 in amino acids: CASSLERASMNTEAFF. The DNA for the CDR3 is TGCGCCAGCAGCTTGGAAAGGGCGTCGATGAACACTGAAGCTTTCTTT.

The chain employs TRBV21-1 and TRBJ2-7; the table assigns TRBD2, which was not confirmed against the DNA. TRBV21-1 is a pseudogene locus. This CDR3 contains 15 residues. The CDR3: CASSKGLAGGYEQYF. The CDR3 region has the DNA TGTGCCAGCAGCAAAGGACTAGCGGGGGGCTACGAGCAGTACTTC.

This clone is hyperexpanded within its sample. This sequence joins TRBV6-5 and TRBJ2-7; TRBD1 agrees at 11 bases. J gave up 5 bases and V 0 bases, and 0 bases lay outside the gene matches. The CDR3 contains 14 residues. CDR1 and CDR2 from the germline V gene are MNHEY and SVGAGI. CDR3 nucleotide sequence: TGTGCCAGCAGTTACTCGGGACAGGGGGACGAGCAGTACTTC. It encodes CASSYSGQGDEQYF.

This rearrangement joins TRBV5-6 to TRBJ2-2; D unresolved. Trimming took off 3 bases at V and 6 bases at J, with 6 bases between the two ends. The CDR3 is 12 amino acids. CDR1 SGHDT and CDR2 YYEEEE come from the germline V gene. The CDR3 reads CASSWSAGELFF. The DNA for the CDR3 is TGTGCCAGCAGCTGGTCCGCCGGGGAGCTGTTTTTT.

The rearrangement uses TRBV25-1 and TRBJ2-3, with D maybe TRBD1 (5 bases). The V gene's germline CDR1 is MGHDK and CDR2 SYGVNS. The CDR3 is 14 amino acids. V was shortened by 4 bases and J by 4 bases, with 12 bases between the two germline ends. In nucleotides, the CDR3 is TGTGCCAGCAGTGGCTGGAAGGGGTCAGATACGCAGTATTTT. Translation: CASSGWKGSDTQYF.

This clone was seen a handful of times. The J gene is TRBJ1-4, the V gene TRBV4-2; possibly TRBD1 for D (5 bases). CDR1 LGHNA and CDR2 YNFKEQ come from the germline V gene. Trimming left V 0 bases short and J 3 bases short, with 14 bases between. The CDR3 totals 17 residues. CDR3 region: CASSQDGLGGPNEKLFF. CDR3 DNA sequence: TGTGCCAGCAGCCAAGATGGGCTCGGGGGACCTAATGAAAAACTGTTTTTT.

The chain employs TRBV4-1 and TRBJ1-2, with D perhaps TRBD1 (5 bases). V was shortened by 0 bases and J by 6 bases, with 17 bases between the two germline ends. This CDR3 has 16 amino acids. Germline lookup yields CDR1 MGHRA and CDR2 YSYEKL. The CDR3 sequence is CASSQDRFRGLDGYTF. CDR3 DNA: TGCGCCAGCAGCCAAGATAGGTTTCGGGGGTTGGATGGCTACACCTTC.

J is TRBJ2-7 and V is TRBV7-6; D uncertain. The germline gives CDR1 SGHVS, CDR2 FNYEAQ. This CDR3 spans 16 amino acids. Trimming cost V 0 bases and J 1 base, with 13 bases left between them. Here the CDR3 DNA reads TGTGCCAGCAGCTTAGCGGCCGGGCCCGGTTCCTACGAGCAGTACTTC. Protein product: CASSLAAGPGSYEQYF.

V gene TRBV20-1 combines with J gene TRBJ2-1; 7 bases agree with TRBD2. The CDR3 sequence is 11 residues long. Germline assignment: CDR1 DFQATT and CDR2 SNEGSKA (reference sequence). In nucleotides, the CDR3 is TGCAGCGGGGGGTACGGCAATGAGCAGTTCTTC. Translation gives CSGGYGNEQFF.

Here the CDR3 reads CASSHGSGGYTGELFF. The CDR3 nucleotides read TGCGCCAGCAGCCACGGTAGCGGGGGGTACACCGGGGAGCTGTTTTTT. V usage is TRBV4-3 and J usage is TRBJ2-2; 10 bases map to TRBD2. Germline V gene data show CDR1 as LGHNA and CDR2 as YSLEER. J gave up 3 bases and V 3 bases, and 4 bases lay outside the gene matches. The CDR3 is made up of 16 amino acids.

The chain combines TRBV5-1 with TRBJ1-6; tentatively, D is TRBD1 (6 bases). Trimming shortened V by 3 bases and J by 7 bases, and 11 bases separated the two germline ends. Germline CDR1 reads SGHRS; CDR2 reads YFSETQ. The CDR3 totals 14 residues. CDR3 DNA: TGCGCCAGCAGCTCGGGACAAAGAAATTCACCCCTCCACTTT. Its protein is CASSSGQRNSPLHF.

V and J are TRBV18 and TRBJ1-2; 10 bases agree with TRBD1. This CDR3 has 19 residues. J gave up 8 bases and V 3 bases, and 21 bases lay outside the gene matches. Per the germline V gene, CDR1 is KGHSH and CDR2 is LQKENI. This CDR3 reads CASSPKESGTGATFRGYTF. Written as DNA, the CDR3 is TGTGCCAGCTCACCTAAAGAGTCCGGGACAGGGGCAACCTTCAGGGGCTACACCTTC.

This clone was observed a handful of times. The chain has TRBV30 and TRBJ2-1; D possibly matches TRBD1 or TRBD2 (5 bases each). The CDR3 consists of 13 residues. Germline V lookup: CDR1 GTSNPN, CDR2 SVGIG (reference sequence). V lost 5 bases and J lost 6, with 14 bases in between. Here the CDR3 DNA reads TGTGCCTGGGCCCGGGACCAACGCAATGAGCAGTTCTTC. This gives the protein CAWARDQRNEQFF. Full variable domain (missing parts from reference TRBV30 and TRBJ2-1): SQTIHQWPATLVQPVGSPLSLECTVEGTSNPNLYWYRQAAGRGLQLLFYSVGIGQISSEVPQNLSASRPQDRQFILSSKKLLLSDSGFYLCAWARDQRNEQFFGPGTRLTVL.